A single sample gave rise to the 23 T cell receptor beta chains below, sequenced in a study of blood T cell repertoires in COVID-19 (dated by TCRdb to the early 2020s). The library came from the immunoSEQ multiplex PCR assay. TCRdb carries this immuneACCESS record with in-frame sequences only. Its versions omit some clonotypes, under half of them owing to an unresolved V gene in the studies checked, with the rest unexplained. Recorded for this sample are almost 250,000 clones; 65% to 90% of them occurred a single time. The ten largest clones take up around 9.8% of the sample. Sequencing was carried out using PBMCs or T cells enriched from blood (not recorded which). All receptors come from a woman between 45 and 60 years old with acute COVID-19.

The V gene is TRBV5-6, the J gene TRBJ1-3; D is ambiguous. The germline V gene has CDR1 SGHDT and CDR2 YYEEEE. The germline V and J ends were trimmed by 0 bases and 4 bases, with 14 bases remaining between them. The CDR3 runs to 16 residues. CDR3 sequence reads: CASSLGPAGVGNTIYF. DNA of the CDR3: TGTGCCAGCAGCTTGGGACCGGCCGGAGTGGGAAACACCATATATTTT. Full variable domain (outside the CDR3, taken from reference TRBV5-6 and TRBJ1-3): DAGVTQSPTHLIKTRGQQVTLRCSPKSGHDTVSWYQQALGQGPQFIFQYYEEEERQRGNFPDRFSGHQFPNYSSELNVNALLLGDSALYLCASSLGPAGVGNTIYFGEGSWLTVV.

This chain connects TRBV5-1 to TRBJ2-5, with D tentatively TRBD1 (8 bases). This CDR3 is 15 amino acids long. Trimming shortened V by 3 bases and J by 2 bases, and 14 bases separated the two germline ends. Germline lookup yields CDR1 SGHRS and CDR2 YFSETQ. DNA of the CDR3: TGCGCCAGCAGCTCGGGGGGACAGGTACAAGAGACCCAGTACTTC. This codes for CASSSGGQVQETQYF.

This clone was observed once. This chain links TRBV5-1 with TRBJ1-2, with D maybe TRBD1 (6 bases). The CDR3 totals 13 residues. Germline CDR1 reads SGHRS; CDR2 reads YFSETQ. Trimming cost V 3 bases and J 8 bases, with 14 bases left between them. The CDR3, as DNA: TGCGCCAGCAGCTCCTCAGGGGCAGGAGGCTACACCTTC. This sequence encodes CASSSSGAGGYTF. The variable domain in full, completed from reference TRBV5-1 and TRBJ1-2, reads KAGVTQTPRYLIKTRGQQVTLSCSPISGHRSVSWYQQTPGQGLQFLFEYFSETQRNKGNFPGRFSGRQFSNSRSEMNVSTLELGDSALYLCASSSSGAGGYTFGSGTRLTVV.

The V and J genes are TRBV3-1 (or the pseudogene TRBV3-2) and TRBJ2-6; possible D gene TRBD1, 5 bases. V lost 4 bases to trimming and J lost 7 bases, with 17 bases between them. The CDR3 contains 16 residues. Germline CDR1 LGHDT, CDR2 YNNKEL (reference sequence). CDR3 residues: CASSRTFGRVANVLTF. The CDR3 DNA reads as TGTGCCAGCAGCCGGACCTTCGGCAGGGTCGCCAACGTCCTGACTTTC.

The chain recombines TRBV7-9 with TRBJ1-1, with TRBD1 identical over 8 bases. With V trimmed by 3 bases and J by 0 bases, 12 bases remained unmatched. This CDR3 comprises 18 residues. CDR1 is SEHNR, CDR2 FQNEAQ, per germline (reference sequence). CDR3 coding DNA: TGTGCCAGCAGCTTTGAGGACAGGGAGGTTCTGATGAACACTGAAGCTTTCTTT. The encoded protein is CASSFEDREVLMNTEAFF.

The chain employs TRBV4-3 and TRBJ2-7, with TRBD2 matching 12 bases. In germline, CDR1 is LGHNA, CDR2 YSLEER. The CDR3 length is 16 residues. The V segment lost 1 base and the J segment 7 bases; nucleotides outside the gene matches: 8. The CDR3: CASSQGTLAGGREQYF. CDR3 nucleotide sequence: TGCGCCAGCAGCCAAGGAACTCTAGCGGGGGGGAGGGAGCAGTACTTC.

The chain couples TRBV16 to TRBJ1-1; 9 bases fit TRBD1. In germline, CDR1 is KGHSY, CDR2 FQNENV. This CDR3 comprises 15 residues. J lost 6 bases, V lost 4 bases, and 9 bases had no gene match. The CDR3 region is CASSPGTGTSAEAFF. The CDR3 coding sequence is TGTGCCAGCAGCCCGGGGACAGGGACTTCGGCTGAAGCTTTCTTT. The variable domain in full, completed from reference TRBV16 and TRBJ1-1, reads GEEVAQTPKHLVRGEGQKAKLYCAPIKGHSYVFWYQQVLKNEFKFLISFQNENVFDETGMPKERFSAKCLPNSPCSLEIQATKLEDSAVYFCASSPGTGTSAEAFFGQGTRLTVV.

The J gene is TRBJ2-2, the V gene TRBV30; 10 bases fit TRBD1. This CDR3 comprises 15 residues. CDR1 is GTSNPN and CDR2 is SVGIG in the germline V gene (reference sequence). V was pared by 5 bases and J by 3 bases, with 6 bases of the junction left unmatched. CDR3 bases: TGTGCCTGGGACGCGGGACAGGGGCACACCGGGGAGCTGTTTTTT. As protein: CAWDAGQGHTGELFF.

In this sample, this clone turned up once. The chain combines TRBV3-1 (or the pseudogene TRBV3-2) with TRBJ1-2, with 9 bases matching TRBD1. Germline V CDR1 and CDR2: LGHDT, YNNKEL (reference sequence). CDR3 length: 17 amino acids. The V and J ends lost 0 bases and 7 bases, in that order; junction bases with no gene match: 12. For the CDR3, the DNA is TGTGCCAGCAGCCAAGATTGGGGACAGGGATGGGTAAGTGGCTACACCTTC. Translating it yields CASSQDWGQGWVSGYTF.

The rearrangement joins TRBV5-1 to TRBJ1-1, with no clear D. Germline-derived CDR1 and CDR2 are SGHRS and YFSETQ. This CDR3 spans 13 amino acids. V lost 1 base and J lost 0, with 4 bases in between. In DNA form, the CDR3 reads TGCGCCAGCAGCTTGAGAGTGAACACTGAAGCTTTCTTT. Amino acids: CASSLRVNTEAFF.

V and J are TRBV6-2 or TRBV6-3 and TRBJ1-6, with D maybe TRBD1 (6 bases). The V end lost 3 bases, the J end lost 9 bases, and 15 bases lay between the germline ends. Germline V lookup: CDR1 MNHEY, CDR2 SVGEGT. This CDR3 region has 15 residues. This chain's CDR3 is CASSYSRDIPSPLHF. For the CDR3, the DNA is TGTGCCAGCAGTTATTCTCGGGACATCCCTTCACCCCTCCACTTT.

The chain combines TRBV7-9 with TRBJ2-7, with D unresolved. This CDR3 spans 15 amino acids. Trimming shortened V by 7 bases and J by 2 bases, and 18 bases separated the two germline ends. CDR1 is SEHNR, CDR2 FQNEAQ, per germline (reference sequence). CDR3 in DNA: TGTGCCAGCACCAGCCCTCGTCCCAGTCCCTACGAGCAGTACTTC. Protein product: CASTSPRPSPYEQYF.

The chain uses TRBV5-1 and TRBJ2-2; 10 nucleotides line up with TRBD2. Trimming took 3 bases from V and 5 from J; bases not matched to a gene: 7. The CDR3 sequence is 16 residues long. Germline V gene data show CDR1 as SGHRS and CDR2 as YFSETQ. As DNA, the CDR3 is TGCGCCAGCAGCTCGCCAGCGGGGGGGCAAACCGGGGAGCTGTTTTTT. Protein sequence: CASSSPAGGQTGELFF.

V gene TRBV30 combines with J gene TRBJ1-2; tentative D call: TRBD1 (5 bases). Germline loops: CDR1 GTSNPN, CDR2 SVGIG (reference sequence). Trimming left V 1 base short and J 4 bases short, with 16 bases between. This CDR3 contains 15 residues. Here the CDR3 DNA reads TGTGCCTGGAGTGGATCCCAATCAGGGATCTATGGCTACACCTTC. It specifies CAWSGSQSGIYGYTF. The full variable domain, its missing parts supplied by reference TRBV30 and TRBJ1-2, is SQTIHQWPATLVQPVGSPLSLECTVEGTSNPNLYWYRQAAGRGLQLLFYSVGIGQISSEVPQNLSASRPQDRQFILSSKKLLLSDSGFYLCAWSGSQSGIYGYTFGSGTRLTVV.

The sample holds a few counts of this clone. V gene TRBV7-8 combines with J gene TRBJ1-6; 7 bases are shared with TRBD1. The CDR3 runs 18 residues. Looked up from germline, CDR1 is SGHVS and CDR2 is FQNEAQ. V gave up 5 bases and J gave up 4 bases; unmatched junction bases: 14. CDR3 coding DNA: TGTGCCAGCAGCCAGCCCAAAGGAGGGACAGCGTATAATTCACCCCTCCACTTT. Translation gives CASSQPKGGTAYNSPLHF.

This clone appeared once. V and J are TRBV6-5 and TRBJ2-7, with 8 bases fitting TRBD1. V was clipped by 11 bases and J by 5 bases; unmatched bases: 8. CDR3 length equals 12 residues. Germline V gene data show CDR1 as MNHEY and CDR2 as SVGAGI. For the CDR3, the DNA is TGTGCCGTCCGGGACAGGATGCACGAGCAGTACTTC. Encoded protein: CAVRDRMHEQYF.

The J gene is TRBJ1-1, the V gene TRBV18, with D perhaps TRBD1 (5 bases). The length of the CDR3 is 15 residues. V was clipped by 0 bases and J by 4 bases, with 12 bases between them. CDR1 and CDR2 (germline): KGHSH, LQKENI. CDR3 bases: TGTGCCAGCTCACCACCGGCAGGGTTGGGCACTGAAGCTTTCTTT. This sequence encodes CASSPPAGLGTEAFF.

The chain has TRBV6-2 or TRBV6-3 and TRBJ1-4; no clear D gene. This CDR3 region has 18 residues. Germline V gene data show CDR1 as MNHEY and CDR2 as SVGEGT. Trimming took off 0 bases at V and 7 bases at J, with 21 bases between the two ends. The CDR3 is CASSYSVRLREGGEKLFF. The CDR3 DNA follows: TGTGCCAGCAGTTACTCCGTCCGTCTAAGAGAGGGTGGTGAAAAACTGTTTTTT.

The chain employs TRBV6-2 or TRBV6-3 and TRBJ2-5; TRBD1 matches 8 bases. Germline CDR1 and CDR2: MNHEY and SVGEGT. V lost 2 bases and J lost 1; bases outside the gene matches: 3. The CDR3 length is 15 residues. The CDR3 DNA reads TGTGCCAGCAGTTACAGGGGGACAGGCCAAGAGACCCAGTACTTC. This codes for CASSYRGTGQETQYF.

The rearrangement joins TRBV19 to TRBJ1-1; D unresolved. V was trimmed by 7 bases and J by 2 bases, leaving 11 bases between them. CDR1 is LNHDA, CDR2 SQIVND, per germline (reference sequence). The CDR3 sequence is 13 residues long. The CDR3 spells CASKQVSNTEAFF. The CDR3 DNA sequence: TGTGCCAGTAAGCAGGTATCCAACACTGAAGCTTTCTTT.

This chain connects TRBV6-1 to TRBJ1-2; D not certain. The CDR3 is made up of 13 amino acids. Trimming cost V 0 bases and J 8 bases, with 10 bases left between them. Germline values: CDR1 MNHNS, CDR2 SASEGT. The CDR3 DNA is TGTGCCAGCAGTGAAGCTCGGGAGGGAGGCTACACCTTC. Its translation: CASSEAREGGYTF.

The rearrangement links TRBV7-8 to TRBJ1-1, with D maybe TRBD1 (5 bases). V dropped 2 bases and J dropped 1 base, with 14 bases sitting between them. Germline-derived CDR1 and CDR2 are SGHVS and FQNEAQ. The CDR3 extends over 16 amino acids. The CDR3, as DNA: TGTGCCAGCAGCTTAAGGGGCCCTGGGGAGAACACTGAAGCTTTCTTT. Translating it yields CASSLRGPGENTEAFF.

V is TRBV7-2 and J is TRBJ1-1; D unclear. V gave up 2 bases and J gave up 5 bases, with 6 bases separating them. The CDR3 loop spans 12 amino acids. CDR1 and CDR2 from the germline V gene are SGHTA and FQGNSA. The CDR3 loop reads CASSLTLTEAFF. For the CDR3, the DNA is TGTGCCAGCAGCTTAACTTTAACTGAAGCTTTCTTT.